This T cell receptor (beta chain) derives from a study of somatic mutations in cytotoxic T cells in rheumatoid arthritis. Data came from immunoSEQ multiplex PCR; TCRdb stores just in-frame clones and leaves some out. The repertoire holds around 23,000 clones, with 65% to 85% as singletons. This clone was recorded only once. V trimming: 0 bases; J trimming: 9 bases; junction bases outside the gene matches: 5. There are 15 residues in the CDR3. Per the germline V gene, CDR1 is SGHTA and CDR2 is FQGNSA. This chain uses TRBV7-2 with TRBJ1-6; 7 bases are a match to TRBD1. The TCR originated in an adult with rheumatoid arthritis. The sequencing input was CD8+ T cells sorted from blood. CDR3 coding DNA: TGTGCCAGCAGCTTAGCGTCAGGGGGAGGTTCACCCCTCCACTTT. Its protein product is CASSLASGGGSPLHF.